This TCR beta chain was sequenced in a study of blood T cell repertoires in COVID-19. On the study more broadly: There were acute and convalescent COVID-19 samples, and they came from the United States, Italy and Spain.

Seattle patient enrollment occurred during active infection, with longitudinal follow-up thereafter. In the original analysis: Nucleated cell number was recorded as an estimate derived from reference gene primer amplification. Clones were read by immunoSEQ multiplex PCR, and TCRdb kept only the in-frame ones, dropping some. The V and J calls and the clone size are those of that table, but D and trimming were determined from the DNA. Found here are about 49,000 clones, roughly 93% of them singletons; the top ten hold 0.95% to 1.1%. Input material: peripheral blood. The origin of this receptor is a man in his sixties with COVID-19, enrolled during active disease.

The CDR3 region has the DNA TGTGCCAGTAAAATGACAGGGGCGAATGAAAAACTGTTTTTT. Protein product: CASKMTGANEKLFF. The chain uses TRBV19 and TRBJ1-4; TRBD1 aligns across 8 bases. CDR1 LNHDA and CDR2 SQIVND come from the germline V gene (reference sequence). This CDR3 spans 14 amino acids. Trimming removed 7 bases from V and 5 bases from J; junction bases left unmatched: 6. Full variable domain (remainder filled in from reference TRBV19 and TRBJ1-4): DGGITQSPKYLFRKEGQNVTLSCEQNLNHDAMYWYRQDPGQGLRLIYYSQIVNDFQKGDIAEGYSVSREKKESFPLTVTSAQKNPTAFYLCASKMTGANEKLFFGSGTQLSVL.